This entry is about one T cell receptor (beta chain). Its specificity is unknown. The source of the sample is a study of CXCR3-negative and CXCR3-positive naive CD8 T cells. Study-level points and caveats: Naive CXCR3-negative cells resembled naive CXCR3-positive cells in TRBV-TRBJ usage; memory cells differed. Surface CD5 looked about the same in the naive subsets, so the authors worked out TCR strength from TRB CDR3 properties. Similarly elevated diversity marked both naive subsets, with memory CD8+ cells showing far lower diversity.

The CDR3 has 15 residues. Looked up from germline, CDR1 is MNHNS and CDR2 is SASEGT. TRB cDNA was prepared as libraries by UMI-labeled 5' RACE. One entry per CDR3 protein, without DNA, is what TCRdb gives after re-calling the 5' RACE reads. The sample data list under 30,000 distinct CDR3 sequences. Input material: memory CD8+ T cells from blood. J is TRBJ2-3 and V is TRBV6-1; TCRdb names TRBD1, which stays unverified in the absence of DNA. This clonotype originated in a human donor in good health. Some clones in this sample may be carry-over from other donors' samples. CDR3 in amino acids: CASSEVPGGRDTQYF.